This TCR beta chain was observed in a study of CD8+ T cells in alopecia areata. About the study: The protocol delivered tofacitinib for 6 to 18 months, then withdrew it for 6 months. General study points: Expanded CD8+ clones among the top 100, as well as scalp clonality, were significantly decreased by tofacitinib.

Sequencing templates came from extracted RNA that was reverse transcribed into cDNA. Here immunoSEQ multiplex PCR was the method, and the copy in TCRdb shows in-frame clones only, minus some. Found here are about 120,000 clones, about three fifths of them singletons; the top ten hold around 30%. As concerns this clone: Its antigen is unknown.

The treatment denotes: oral pan-JAK inhibitor, 5-10 mg twice daily. CDR1 MNHNY and CDR2 SVGAGI come from the germline V gene (reference sequence). The V gene lost 6 bases and the J gene lost 2 bases, with 10 bases spanning the gap. The CDR3 is made up of 13 amino acids. The sequence derives from a human donor with alopecia areata. Sequencing used CD8+ T cells sorted from blood, obtained at week 4, from a patient treated with tofacitinib. This chain links TRBV6-6 with TRBJ2-5; D uncertain. CDR3 sequence (DNA): TGTGCCAGCAGGATGACTTTGCAAGAGACCCAGTACTTC. Translating it yields CASRMTLQETQYF.